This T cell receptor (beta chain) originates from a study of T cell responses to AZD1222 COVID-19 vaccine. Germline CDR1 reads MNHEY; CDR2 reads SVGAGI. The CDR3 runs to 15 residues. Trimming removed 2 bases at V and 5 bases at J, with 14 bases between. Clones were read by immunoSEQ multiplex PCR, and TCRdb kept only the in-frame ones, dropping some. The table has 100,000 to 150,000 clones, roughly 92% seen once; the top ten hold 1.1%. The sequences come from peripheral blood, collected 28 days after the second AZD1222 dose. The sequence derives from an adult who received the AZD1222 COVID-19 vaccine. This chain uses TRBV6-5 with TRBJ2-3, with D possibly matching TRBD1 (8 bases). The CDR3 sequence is CASSYRTGRGDTQYF. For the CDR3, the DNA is TGTGCCAGCAGTTACCGGACAGGGAGGGGAGATACGCAGTATTTT.